The 22 T cell receptor beta chains presented below share a single source sample, sequenced in a study of cytomegalovirus exposure and HLA in healthy donors. The PCR made use of 60 Vbeta and 13 Jbeta primers. Measured with immunoSEQ multiplex PCR; TCRdb has only the in-frame clones, and not every one. The sample consists of around 130,000 clones, 75% to 85% of them appearing once. Sequences were obtained from PBMCs. Receptors originate from a male donor in good health and CMV-seronegative.

The chain links TRBV7-9 to TRBJ2-6; no definite D call. The V end was cut by 6 bases, the J end by 2 bases, with 11 bases between. The CDR3 spans 15 residues. Germline lookup yields CDR1 SEHNR and CDR2 FQNEAQ (reference sequence). Here the CDR3 DNA reads TGTGCCAGCAGTCCTCCCAGCGCTGGGGCCAACGTCCTGACTTTC. This encodes CASSPPSAGANVLTF.

This clone showed up just once. The V and J genes are TRBV18 and TRBJ2-5, with 7 bases aligning to TRBD2. The end of the DNA aligns better with TRBJ2-7, so the J call may be wrong. Germline-derived CDR1 and CDR2 are KGHSH and LQKENI. This CDR3 spans 13 amino acids. The CDR3 region has the DNA TGTGCCAGCTCACCATCGACGGGGGGCGAGCAGTACTTC. It yields the protein CASSPSTGGEQYF.

The chain recombines TRBV10-3 with TRBJ2-7, with 7 bases that match TRBD1. V was clipped by 6 bases and J by 9 bases; unmatched bases: 5. Germline V lookup: CDR1 ENHRY, CDR2 SYGVKD. The CDR3 runs 11 residues. This CDR3 is CAIRTGQGQYF. The CDR3 DNA reads TGTGCCATCAGGACAGGGCAAGGGCAGTACTTC.

This chain uses TRBV27 with TRBJ1-4, with D unclear. Germline lookup yields CDR1 MNHEY and CDR2 SMNVEV (reference sequence). CDR3 length equals 12 residues. The ends were cut back, 7 bases at V and 1 base at J, with 4 bases in the middle. The DNA of the CDR3 is TGTGCCAGCAAGAGAACTAATGAAAAACTGTTTTTT. It encodes CASKRTNEKLFF.

This clone was seen just once. A junction end diverges from the germline sequence, so it may reflect a read error. The chain combines TRBV7-9 with TRBJ2-5; D not resolved. This CDR3 region has 11 residues. Germline V gene data show CDR1 as SEHNR and CDR2 as FQNEAQ (reference sequence). CDR3 sequence: CSSSGIETQYF. The DNA of the CDR3 is TGTTCCAGCTCCGGTATCGAGACCCAGTACTTC. Filled out from reference TRBV7-9 and TRBJ2-5, the complete variable domain reads DTGVSQNPRHKITKRGQNVTFRCDPISEHNRLYWYRQTLGQGPEFLTYFQNEAQLEKSRLLSDRFSAERPKGSFSTLEIQRTEQGDSAMYLCSSSGIETQYFGPGTRLLVL.

The chain has TRBV9 and TRBJ2-7, with TRBD2 identical over 7 bases. In germline, CDR1 is SGDLS, CDR2 YYNGEE. V lost 0 bases and J lost 4; bases outside the gene matches: 7. This CDR3 contains 15 residues. The CDR3 coding sequence is TGTGCCAGCAGCGTAGGAGCTAGCGGAAAATACGAGCAGTACTTC. Protein: CASSVGASGKYEQYF.

V is TRBV14 and J is TRBJ1-1; D uncertain. Germline CDR1 SGHDN, CDR2 FVKESK. V lost 0 bases, J lost 6 bases, and 17 bases lay in between. The CDR3 has 16 amino acids. The CDR3 DNA sequence: TGTGCCAGCAGCCAAGATCAGGAGGGCTGGATGGCTGAAGCTTTCTTT. It codes for CASSQDQEGWMAEAFF.

The chain carries TRBV19 and TRBJ1-5; D ambiguous. Trimming removed 5 bases from V and 6 bases from J, with 11 bases in between. The CDR3 loop spans 13 amino acids. CDR1 and CDR2 (germline): LNHDA, SQIVND (reference sequence). The CDR3 sequence: CASSLRVGQPQHF. The CDR3 nucleotides read TGTGCCAGTAGTTTGCGGGTCGGTCAGCCCCAGCATTTT.

CDR3 DNA sequence: TGTGCCAGCAGTTTCATAGGGGTTTCCACTGAAGCTTTCTTT. This encodes CASSFIGVSTEAFF. V usage is TRBV27 and J usage is TRBJ1-1; D may be TRBD1 (5 bases). Germline CDR1 reads MNHEY; CDR2 reads SMNVEV (reference sequence). The CDR3 consists of 14 residues. The ends were cut back, 3 bases at V and 4 bases at J, with 12 bases in the middle.

This chain uses TRBV6-1 with TRBJ2-3, with TRBD2 identical over 11 bases. The CDR3 sequence is 15 residues long. The V segment lost 4 bases and the J segment 3 bases; nucleotides outside the gene matches: 3. The germline V gene has CDR1 MNHNS and CDR2 SASEGT. CDR3: CASSALAGGTDTQYF. The CDR3 DNA reads TGTGCCAGCAGTGCGCTAGCGGGAGGTACAGATACGCAGTATTTT.

The chain employs TRBV6-5 and TRBJ2-5, with a weak D call TRBD2 (5 bases). V was clipped by 2 bases and J by 0 bases, with 10 bases between them. CDR1 MNHEY and CDR2 SVGAGI come from the germline V gene. CDR3 length: 15 residues. DNA for the CDR3: TGTGCCAGCAGTTACAGCGGCACATACCAAGAGACCCAGTACTTC. It translates to CASSYSGTYQETQYF.

This chain links TRBV2 with TRBJ2-7; 9 nucleotides match TRBD1. Germline CDR1 and CDR2: SNHLY and FYNNEI. V shed 5 bases and J 2 bases; nucleotides not matched to a gene: 4. CDR3 length equals 14 residues. In DNA form, the CDR3 reads TGTGCCAGCAGTTCCTGGACAGGGGCCTACGAGCAGTACTTC. Encoded protein: CASSSWTGAYEQYF.

In this sample, this clone turned up a few times. This chain joins TRBV30 and TRBJ2-1; 11 bases are a match to TRBD2. Germline CDR1 GTSNPN, CDR2 SVGIG (reference sequence). CDR3 size: 14 residues. With 7 bases clipped from V and 5 bases from J, the junction kept 7 bases outside the gene matches. This CDR3 reads CALKTSGDHNEQFF. The CDR3 DNA sequence: TGTGCCTTAAAGACTAGCGGGGACCACAATGAGCAGTTCTTC.

The rearrangement uses TRBV27 and TRBJ2-7, with D possibly TRBD1 on 6 matching bases. Germline V gene sequence: CDR1 MNHEY, CDR2 SMNVEV (reference sequence). V gave up 5 bases and J gave up 6 bases, with 20 bases separating them. CDR3 length: 15 amino acids. The chain's CDR3 is CASSLSWDIVAEQYF. In DNA form, the CDR3 reads TGTGCCAGCAGTCTCTCCTGGGACATCGTCGCCGAGCAGTACTTC.

The CDR3 nucleotides read TGTGCCAGCAGCACCCGACAGGTCAATGAGCAGTTCTTC. It encodes CASSTRQVNEQFF. The chain carries TRBV7-2 and TRBJ2-1, with D perhaps TRBD1 (6 bases). V shed 5 bases and J shed 6 bases, with 11 bases lying between them. The length of the CDR3 is 13 residues. The germline CDR1 and CDR2 sequences are SGHTA and FQGNSA. The full variable domain, rest sourced from reference TRBV7-2 and TRBJ2-1, is GAGVSQSPSNKVTEKGKDVELRCDPISGHTALYWYRQSLGQGLEFLIYFQGNSAPDKSGLPSDRFSAERTGGSVSTLTIQRTQQEDSAVYLCASSTRQVNEQFFGPGTRLTVL.

To note about this clone: Relative to the germline gene, one junction end is altered; a read error may explain this. This CDR3 reads CASSMAGTSVTGGLFF. Here the CDR3 DNA reads TGTGCCAGCAGCATGGCTGGGACTAGCGTCACCGGGGGGCTGTTTTTT. This chain uses TRBV7-9 with TRBJ2-2, with 10 bases fitting TRBD2. Germline loops: CDR1 SEHNR, CDR2 FQNEAQ (reference sequence). The CDR3 loop spans 16 amino acids.

This clone came up a few times. This sequence joins TRBV27 and TRBJ2-4; D not resolved. V shed 6 bases and J shed 0 bases, with 6 bases lying between them. The CDR3 extends over 13 amino acids. Germline V lookup: CDR1 MNHEY, CDR2 SMNVEV (reference sequence). The CDR3, as DNA: TGTGCCAGCAGCCCCGGAGCCAAAAACATTCAGTACTTC. It is translated as CASSPGAKNIQYF.

The rearrangement joins TRBV19 to TRBJ1-2; the D is unclear. The CDR3 sequence is 12 residues long. Deletions cut 5 bases from V and 2 bases from J, with 6 bases between. CDR1 is LNHDA and CDR2 is SQIVND in the germline V gene (reference sequence). The DNA of the CDR3 is TGTGCCAGTAGTCTCGGGAACTATGGCTACACCTTC. It specifies CASSLGNYGYTF.

This clone appeared a single time. This rearrangement joins TRBV6-5 to TRBJ2-7; tentatively, D is TRBD2 (6 bases). In germline, CDR1 is MNHEY, CDR2 SVGAGI. Trimming removed 0 bases at V and 0 bases at J, with 12 bases between. CDR3 length: 16 amino acids. This chain's CDR3 is CASSYSWGLRSYEQYF. The CDR3 DNA reads TGTGCCAGCAGTTACTCTTGGGGACTCCGCTCCTACGAGCAGTACTTC.

This chain uses TRBV13 with TRBJ2-7; 8 bases fit TRBD2. The CDR3 runs 14 residues. Germline loops: CDR1 PRHDT, CDR2 FYEKMQ (reference sequence). V shed 5 bases, J shed 2 bases, and the junction held 5 bases outside the gene matches. Here the CDR3 reads CASSERGLAYEQYF. In nucleotides, the CDR3 is TGTGCCAGCAGCGAACGGGGACTAGCCTACGAGCAGTACTTC.

This chain connects TRBV11-2 to TRBJ1-5; 8 bases are shared with TRBD1. The CDR3 has 16 residues. J lost 2 bases, V lost 5 bases, and 8 bases had no gene match. Per germline, CDR1 SGHAT and CDR2 FQNNGV. Written as DNA, the CDR3 is TGTGCCAGCAGCACCTCGAAGGGACAGGGCAATCAGCCCCAGCATTTT. Its protein product is CASSTSKGQGNQPQHF.

The V and J genes are TRBV30 and TRBJ2-1, with TRBD2 identical over 9 bases. Germline trimming cut 3 bases from V and 8 bases from J; bases unmatched to any gene: 8. This CDR3 has 14 residues. Germline V gene sequence: CDR1 GTSNPN, CDR2 SVGIG (reference sequence). The CDR3 sequence is CAWSLAGVRYEQFF. For the CDR3, the DNA is TGTGCCTGGAGCTTAGCGGGAGTGAGGTATGAGCAGTTCTTC.